This T cell receptor beta chain was identified in a study of OX40 agonist ivuxolimab in advanced cancers. Profiled with immunoSEQ multiplex PCR; TCRdb holds only in-frame clones, not every one. In the table there are 130,000 or so clones, roughly nine tenths of which are singletons. Germline CDR1 SQVTM, CDR2 ANQGSEA. The CDR3 runs to 11 residues. V lost 3 bases and J 3 bases, leaving 5 bases between the germline ends. The rearrangement joins TRBV29-1 to TRBJ1-1, with unresolved D. The clonotype comes from an adult with an advanced solid tumor such as melanoma, head and neck, liver or kidney cancer. The material sequenced was CD4+ or CD8+ T cells sorted from blood, taken in a trial of the OX40 agonist ivuxolimab. CDR3 region: CSVDVYTEAFF. The CDR3 nucleotides read TGCAGCGTTGATGTCTACACTGAAGCTTTCTTT. The full variable domain, its missing parts supplied by reference TRBV29-1 and TRBJ1-1, is SAVISQKPSRDICQRGTSLTIQCQVDSQVTMMFWYRQQPGQSLTLIATANQGSEATYESGFVIDKFPISRPNLTFSTLTVSNMSPEDSSIYLCSVDVYTEAFFGQGTRLTVV.